This T cell receptor beta chain emerged from a study of T cell changes during pregnancy in multiple sclerosis. Germline CDR1 SGDLS, CDR2 YYNGEE. Trimming at V came to 4 bases and at J to 3 bases, leaving 11 bases not matched to a gene. There are 17 residues in the CDR3. Assay: immunoSEQ multiplex PCR; the TCRdb copy retains only in-frame clones and omits some. This table holds 85,000 to 90,000 clones, about 94% found once. The sequence was collected from a female donor in good health, enrolled as a control in a pregnancy study. The chain joins TRBV9 to TRBJ1-4, with TRBD1 identical over 8 bases. Sequencing used peripheral blood, obtained after pregnancy. The CDR3 sequence is CASSRDIPQGANEKLFF. For the CDR3, the DNA is TGTGCCAGCAGCCGGGACATACCACAGGGGGCTAATGAAAAACTGTTTTTT.